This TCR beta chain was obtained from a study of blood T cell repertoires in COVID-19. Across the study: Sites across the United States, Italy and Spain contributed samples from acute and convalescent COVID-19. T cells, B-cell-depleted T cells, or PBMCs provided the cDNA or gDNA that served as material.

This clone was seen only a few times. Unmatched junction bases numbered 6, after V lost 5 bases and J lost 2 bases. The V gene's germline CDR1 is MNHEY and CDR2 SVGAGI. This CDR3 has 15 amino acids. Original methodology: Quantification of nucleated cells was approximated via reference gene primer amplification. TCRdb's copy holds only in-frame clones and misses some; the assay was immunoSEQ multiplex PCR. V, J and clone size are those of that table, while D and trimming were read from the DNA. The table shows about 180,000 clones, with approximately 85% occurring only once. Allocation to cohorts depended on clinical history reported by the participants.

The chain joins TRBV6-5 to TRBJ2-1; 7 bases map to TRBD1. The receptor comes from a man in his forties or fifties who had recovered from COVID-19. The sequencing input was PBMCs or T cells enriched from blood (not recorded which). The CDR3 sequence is CASSPGQITYNEQFF. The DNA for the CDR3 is TGTGCCAGCAGTCCGGGACAGATTACCTACAATGAGCAGTTCTTC.